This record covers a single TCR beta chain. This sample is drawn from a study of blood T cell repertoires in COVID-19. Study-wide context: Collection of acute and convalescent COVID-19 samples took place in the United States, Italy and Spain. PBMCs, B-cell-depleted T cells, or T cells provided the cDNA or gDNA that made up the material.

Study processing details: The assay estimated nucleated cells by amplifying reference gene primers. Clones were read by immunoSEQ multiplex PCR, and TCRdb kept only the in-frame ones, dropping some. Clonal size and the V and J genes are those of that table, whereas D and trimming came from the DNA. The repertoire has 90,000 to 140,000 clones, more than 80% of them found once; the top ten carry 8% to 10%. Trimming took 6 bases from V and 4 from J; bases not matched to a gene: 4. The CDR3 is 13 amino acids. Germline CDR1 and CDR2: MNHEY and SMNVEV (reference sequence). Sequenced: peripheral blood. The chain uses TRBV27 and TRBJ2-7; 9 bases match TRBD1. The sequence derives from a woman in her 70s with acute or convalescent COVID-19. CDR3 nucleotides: TGTGCCAGCAGACGGACAGGGGCATACGAGCAGTACTTC. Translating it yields CASRRTGAYEQYF.